A single T cell receptor (beta chain) is shown here with its context. A universal primer site was created by template switching, with the cDNA bearing unique molecular identifiers. From the 5' RACE reads, TCRdb called clonotypes with MiXCR, one entry per CDR3 protein. The sample records 700,000 to 950,000 distinct CDR3 sequences, around an eighth being singletons. These data originate in a study of identical twins. V dropped 6 bases and J dropped 3 bases, with 18 bases sitting between them. The CDR3 runs to 16 residues. CDR1 MNHEY and CDR2 SVGAGI come from the germline V gene. These same data were also listed under a study on yellow fever vaccine responses in identical twins.

Sequencing was done on a sample of PBMCs. The V call is TRBV6-5, the J call TRBJ2-4; no reliable D call. This sequence was found in a young woman in good health. DNA of the CDR3: TGTGCCAGCAGCTACATAACGGTTGTGGGCAAAAACATTCAGTACTTC. Translated: CASSYITVVGKNIQYF.